Each of the 8 T cell receptor beta chains below was sequenced from the same sample in a study of CD8 T cells in Susac syndrome. With random hexamers, roughly 0.45 to 1 ug RNA was reverse transcribed. From the immunoSEQ multiplex PCR reads, TCRdb called clonotypes with MiXCR, one entry per CDR3 protein. This sample has about 76,000 distinct CDR3 sequences; about 93% occur once, and the top ten carry less than 0.55%. The sample comprised CD8+ T cells from PBMCs. All receptors come from a human donor with Susac syndrome.

This chain joins TRBV15 and TRBJ1-2; 8 bases map to TRBD1. The CDR3 contains 13 residues. V was pared by 3 bases and J by 8 bases, with 5 bases of the junction left unmatched. CDR1 LNHNV and CDR2 YYDKDF come from the germline V gene (reference sequence). The CDR3 DNA follows: TGTGCCACCAGCAGTAGGACAGGGCAGGGCTACACCTTC. It yields the protein CATSSRTGQGYTF.

The genes are TRBV2 and TRBJ2-7; perhaps TRBD1 as D (5 bases). The length of the CDR3 is 15 residues. Trimming stripped 6 bases from V and 0 bases from J, with 15 bases between. CDR1 and CDR2 (germline): SNHLY, FYNNEI. DNA of the CDR3: TGTGCCAGCAGGGTGGGGCAGTCGAGCTCCTACGAGCAGTACTTC. Protein product: CASRVGQSSSYEQYF.

The genes are TRBV19 and TRBJ2-1, with D perhaps matching TRBD1 or TRBD2 (5 bases each). There are 14 residues in the CDR3. Trimming shortened V by 7 bases and J by 2 bases, and 12 bases separated the two germline ends. The V gene's germline CDR1 is LNHDA and CDR2 SQIVND (reference sequence). The CDR3 DNA is TGTGCCAGTATGAGGGACCAGACCTACAATGAGCAGTTCTTC. This codes for CASMRDQTYNEQFF.

The V gene is TRBV29-1, the J gene TRBJ1-2; no reliable D call. V was cut by 3 bases and J by 8 bases, with 4 bases left in between. CDR1 is SQVTM, CDR2 ANQGSEA, per germline. The CDR3 totals 9 residues. Here the CDR3 DNA reads TGCAGCGTTGAGCCCGGCTACACCTTC. This codes for CSVEPGYTF.

The chain has TRBV27 and TRBJ1-1; unclear D gene. V was clipped by 3 bases and J by 4 bases, with 9 bases between them. Looked up from germline, CDR1 is MNHEY and CDR2 is SMNVEV (reference sequence). CDR3 length: 13 amino acids. The chain's CDR3 is CASSLGAATEAFF. CDR3 in DNA: TGTGCCAGCAGTTTGGGTGCCGCCACTGAAGCTTTCTTT.

This clonotype was observed a single time. The chain links TRBV27 to TRBJ2-5; 10 bases line up with TRBD1. The germline gives CDR1 MNHEY, CDR2 SMNVEV (reference sequence). After removal of 4 bases from V and 5 bases from J, the junction contained 10 bases not matched to a gene. The CDR3 totals 16 residues. CDR3 protein: CASSSPSGQGMETQYF. DNA of the CDR3: TGTGCCAGCAGTTCCCCCTCGGGACAGGGGATGGAGACCCAGTACTTC.

This rearrangement joins TRBV12-3 or TRBV12-4 to TRBJ2-3, with 8 bases fitting TRBD2. V lost 6 bases, J lost 6 bases, and 14 bases stayed unmatched. This CDR3 region has 16 residues. CDR3 amino acids: CASSPTVSGIGDTQYF. CDR3 in DNA: TGTGCCAGCAGCCCCACGGTTAGCGGGATTGGGGATACGCAGTATTTT.

This chain uses TRBV7-2 with TRBJ1-1; TRBD1 aligns across 9 bases. The V segment lost 5 bases and the J segment 5 bases; nucleotides outside the gene matches: 9. CDR1 and CDR2 from the germline V gene are SGHTA and FQGNSA. This CDR3 is 15 amino acids long. The CDR3 nucleotides read TGTGCCAGCAGCCCCGGACAGGGGAAGGGTACTGAAGCTTTCTTT. Protein: CASSPGQGKGTEAFF.